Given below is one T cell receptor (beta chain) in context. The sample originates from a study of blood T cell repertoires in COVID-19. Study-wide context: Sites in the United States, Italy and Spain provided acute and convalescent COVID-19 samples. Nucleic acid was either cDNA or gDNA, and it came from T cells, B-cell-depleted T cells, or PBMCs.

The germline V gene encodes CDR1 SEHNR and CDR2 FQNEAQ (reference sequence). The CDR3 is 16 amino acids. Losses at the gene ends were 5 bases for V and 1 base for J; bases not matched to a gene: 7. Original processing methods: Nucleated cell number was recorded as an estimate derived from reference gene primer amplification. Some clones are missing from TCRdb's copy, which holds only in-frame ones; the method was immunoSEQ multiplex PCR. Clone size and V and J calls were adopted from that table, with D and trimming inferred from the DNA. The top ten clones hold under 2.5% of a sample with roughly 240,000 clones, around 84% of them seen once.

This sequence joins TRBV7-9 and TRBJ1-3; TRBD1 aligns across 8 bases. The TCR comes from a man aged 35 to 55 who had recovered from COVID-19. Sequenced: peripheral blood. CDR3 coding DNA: TGTGCCAGCAGCCCCTGGACAGGGATTTCTGGAAACACCATATATTTT. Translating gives CASSPWTGISGNTIYF.